Following are 13 T cell receptor beta chains from one sample sequenced in a study of blood T cell repertoires in COVID-19. Here immunoSEQ multiplex PCR was the method, and the copy in TCRdb shows in-frame clones only, minus some. The sample has about 270,000 clones, 80% to 90% seen once. The sample consisted of PBMCs or T cells enriched from blood (not recorded which). Receptor source: a woman aged 30 to 39 with acute COVID-19.

This clone was counted once. This chain joins TRBV2 and TRBJ2-1; a possible D gene is TRBD2 (5 bases). CDR1 and CDR2 from the germline V gene are SNHLY and FYNNEI. The germline V and J ends were trimmed by 6 bases and 5 bases, with 11 bases remaining between them. This CDR3 spans 13 amino acids. CDR3 nucleotide sequence: TGTGCCAGCAGGGGAGCCGGGGACAATGAGCAGTTCTTC. Amino acids: CASRGAGDNEQFF.

The chain is built from TRBV9 and TRBJ2-1; D is uncertain. The CDR3 has 13 residues. Between the trimmed V and J ends, which lost 2 bases and 9 bases, there was a span of 12 bases. Germline V gene sequence: CDR1 SGDLS, CDR2 YYNGEE. The CDR3 DNA follows: TGTGCCAGCAGCGTTGGTGGCGGTCTTGAGCAGTTCTTC. Protein product: CASSVGGGLEQFF.

This clone was seen a few times. CDR3 loop: CASSQGRGRRAPYEQYF. CDR3 in DNA: TGTGCCAGCAGCCAGGGCAGGGGGAGAAGGGCTCCCTACGAGCAGTACTTC. This chain joins TRBV14 and TRBJ2-7; 7 nucleotides match TRBD1. This CDR3 has 17 residues. The V and J ends lost 3 bases and 2 bases, in that order; junction bases with no gene match: 13. Germline V CDR1 and CDR2: SGHDN, FVKESK.

The chain links TRBV12-3 or TRBV12-4 to TRBJ1-2; 7 bases line up with TRBD1. This CDR3 spans 13 amino acids. V trimming: 11 bases; J trimming: 1 base; junction bases outside the gene matches: 7. The CDR3: CAFRGGGNYGYTF. The CDR3 DNA follows: TGTGCCTTTCGAGGGGGCGGTAACTATGGCTACACCTTC.

The V and J genes are TRBV10-3 and TRBJ2-7, with TRBD1 matching 9 bases. Losses at the gene ends were 10 bases for V and 6 bases for J; bases not matched to a gene: 13. There are 14 residues in the CDR3. Germline V CDR1 and CDR2: ENHRY, SYGVKD. The CDR3 nucleotides are TGTGCCACAACACGGCCGGGACAGGGTGGCGAGCAGTACTTC. Protein sequence: CATTRPGQGGEQYF.

V gene TRBV7-3 combines with J gene TRBJ1-4, with D perhaps TRBD1 (6 bases). Germline V gives CDR1 SGHTA, CDR2 FQGTGA. The CDR3 totals 17 residues. The V gene lost 1 base and the J gene lost 3 bases, with 15 bases spanning the gap. CDR3 loop: CASSLRCMAGANEKLFF. Here the CDR3 DNA reads TGTGCCAGCAGCTTAAGGTGTATGGCAGGGGCTAATGAAAAACTGTTTTTT.

The chain recombines TRBV4-3 with TRBJ2-1, with 12 bases fitting TRBD2. Trimming cost V 0 bases and J 4 bases; bases outside gene matches: 1. The CDR3 extends over 16 amino acids. Germline V gives CDR1 LGHNA, CDR2 YSLEER. The CDR3 region is CASSQELAGGYNEQFF. DNA of the CDR3: TGCGCCAGCAGCCAAGAGCTAGCGGGAGGGTACAATGAGCAGTTCTTC.

The chain is built from TRBV6-5 and TRBJ2-7; TRBD2 is a possible D gene (5 bases). The length of the CDR3 is 13 residues. Trimming stripped 3 bases from V and 4 bases from J, with 10 bases between. Germline loops: CDR1 MNHEY, CDR2 SVGAGI. The CDR3, as DNA: TGTGCCAGCAGTTATGGAACGGGGTACGAGCAGTACTTC. This codes for CASSYGTGYEQYF.

This chain joins TRBV7-2 and TRBJ2-7, with D perhaps matching TRBD1 (5 bases). The germline V gene encodes CDR1 SGHTA and CDR2 FQGNSA. Between the trimmed V and J ends, which lost 4 bases and 3 bases, there was a span of 16 bases. The CDR3 has 15 amino acids. The CDR3, as DNA: TGTGCCAGCAGCTCGCTGACATGGGGCGACTACGAGCAGTACTTC. Protein sequence: CASSSLTWGDYEQYF.

The chain uses TRBV4-1 and TRBJ2-7; 10 nucleotides line up with TRBD1. The trim removed 5 bases at V and 6 bases at J, leaving 7 bases unmatched. CDR1 and CDR2 (germline): MGHRA, YSYEKL. The CDR3 has 14 amino acids. The CDR3 sequence is CASSVRQGASEQYF. CDR3 sequence (DNA): TGCGCCAGCAGCGTTCGACAGGGGGCGTCCGAGCAGTACTTC.

The rearrangement uses TRBV27 and TRBJ1-5, with TRBD1 matching over 7 bases. Trimming at V came to 5 bases and at J to 6 bases, leaving 10 bases not matched to a gene. The CDR3 length is 15 residues. Germline V gives CDR1 MNHEY, CDR2 SMNVEV (reference sequence). In DNA, the CDR3 is TGTGCCAGCAGTAACACAGGGGAGGAACGTCAGCCCCAGCATTTT. The encoded protein is CASSNTGEERQPQHF.

The rearrangement joins TRBV19 to TRBJ2-1, with TRBD2 matching 11 bases. Trimming cost V 5 bases and J 4 bases; bases outside gene matches: 7. The CDR3 is made up of 16 amino acids. Germline V gives CDR1 LNHDA, CDR2 SQIVND (reference sequence). CDR3 bases: TGTGCCAGTAGTGACCAGGGACTAGCGGAATACAATGAGCAGTTCTTC. Amino acid sequence: CASSDQGLAEYNEQFF.

This clone was detected only a few times. J is TRBJ2-7 and V is TRBV7-8; tentatively, D is TRBD2 (6 bases). The CDR3 length is 14 residues. Looked up from germline, CDR1 is SGHVS and CDR2 is FQNEAQ. V dropped 5 bases and J dropped 0 bases, with 11 bases sitting between them. The CDR3 DNA follows: TGTGCCAGCAGCCGAGGACTAACCTCCTACGAGCAGTACTTC. This translates into CASSRGLTSYEQYF.